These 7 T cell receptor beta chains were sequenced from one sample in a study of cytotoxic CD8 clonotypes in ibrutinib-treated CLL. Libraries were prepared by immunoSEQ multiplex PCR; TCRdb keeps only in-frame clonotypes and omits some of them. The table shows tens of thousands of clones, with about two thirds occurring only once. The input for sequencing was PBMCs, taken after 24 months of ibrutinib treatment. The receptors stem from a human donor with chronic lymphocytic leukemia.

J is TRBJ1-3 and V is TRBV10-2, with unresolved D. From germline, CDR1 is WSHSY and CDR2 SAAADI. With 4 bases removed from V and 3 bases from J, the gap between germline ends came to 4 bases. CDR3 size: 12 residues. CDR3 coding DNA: TGCGCCAGCAGTGCTGGTGGAAACACCATATATTTT. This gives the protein CASSAGGNTIYF.

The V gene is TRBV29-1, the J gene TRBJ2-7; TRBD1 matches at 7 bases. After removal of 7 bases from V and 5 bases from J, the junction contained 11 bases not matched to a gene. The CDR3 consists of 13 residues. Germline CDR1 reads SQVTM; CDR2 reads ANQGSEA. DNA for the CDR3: TGCAGCGGGAAAGACAGGGCTTGGGACGAGCAGTACTTC. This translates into CSGKDRAWDEQYF.

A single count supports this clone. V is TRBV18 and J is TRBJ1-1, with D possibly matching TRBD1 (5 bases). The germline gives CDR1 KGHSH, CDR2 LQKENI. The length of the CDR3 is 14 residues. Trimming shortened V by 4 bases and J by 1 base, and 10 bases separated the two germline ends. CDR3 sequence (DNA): TGTGCCAGCTCACAACCGGGACGGAACACTGAAGCTTTCTTT. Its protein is CASSQPGRNTEAFF.

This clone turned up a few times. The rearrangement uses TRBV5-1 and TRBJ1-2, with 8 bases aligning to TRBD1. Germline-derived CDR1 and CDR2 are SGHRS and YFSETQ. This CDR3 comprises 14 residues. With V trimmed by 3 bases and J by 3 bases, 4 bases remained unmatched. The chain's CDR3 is CASSSQGADYGYTF. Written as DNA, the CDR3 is TGCGCCAGCAGCTCGCAGGGGGCGGACTATGGCTACACCTTC.

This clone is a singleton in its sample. The CDR3 DNA reads TGTGCCAGCAGCTTGGACAGGGGGCGCTTACTTGGCTACACCTTC. Encoded protein: CASSLDRGRLLGYTF. J is TRBJ1-2 and V is TRBV7-8, with 11 bases lining up with TRBD1. Looked up from germline, CDR1 is SGHVS and CDR2 is FQNEAQ. The CDR3 has 15 residues. Trimming removed 3 bases from V and 7 bases from J; junction bases left unmatched: 7.

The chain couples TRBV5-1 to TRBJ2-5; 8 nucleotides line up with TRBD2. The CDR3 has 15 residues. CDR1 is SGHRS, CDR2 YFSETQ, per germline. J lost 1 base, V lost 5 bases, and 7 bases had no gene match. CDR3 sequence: CASRYARGAQETQYF. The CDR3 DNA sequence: TGCGCCAGCAGGTACGCGCGGGGGGCCCAAGAGACCCAGTACTTC.

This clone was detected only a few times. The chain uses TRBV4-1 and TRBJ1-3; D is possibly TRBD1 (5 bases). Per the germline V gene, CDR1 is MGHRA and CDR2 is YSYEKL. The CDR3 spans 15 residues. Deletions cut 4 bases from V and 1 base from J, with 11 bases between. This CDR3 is CASSLLQGSGNTIYF. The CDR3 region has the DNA TGCGCCAGCAGCCTCCTGCAGGGTTCTGGAAACACCATATATTTT.